The 7 T cell receptor beta chains below were found in one sample sequenced in a study of blood T cell repertoires in COVID-19. The data were produced by immunoSEQ multiplex PCR, yet TCRdb's version contains in-frame clones alone and is incomplete. The sample yields more than 70,000 clones, roughly 90% seen once. Specimen: peripheral blood. These receptors were obtained from a man at least 80 years old with active or convalescent COVID-19.

DNA for the CDR3: TGTGCCAGCAGTTACCGGGCTAGCGGGAGGTACGAGCAGTACTTC. As protein: CASSYRASGRYEQYF. The chain joins TRBV6-2 or TRBV6-3 to TRBJ2-7; the match to TRBD2 covers 11 bases. The CDR3 contains 15 residues. Trimming took 2 bases from V and 4 from J; bases not matched to a gene: 4. Germline CDR1 and CDR2: MNHEY and SVGEGT.

This chain uses TRBV3-1 (or the pseudogene TRBV3-2) with TRBJ2-6; D is unclear. V lost 5 bases to trimming and J lost 0 bases, with 8 bases between them. This CDR3 spans 15 amino acids. CDR1 is LGHDT, CDR2 YNNKEL, per germline (reference sequence). The DNA for the CDR3 is TGTGCCAGCAGCGCCACCAGCTCTGGGGCCAACGTCCTGACTTTC. This translates into CASSATSSGANVLTF.

With regard to this clone: Distinct nucleotide sequences in the sample also encode this CDR3. The chain combines TRBV29-1 with TRBJ1-5; no firm D call. Germline V gives CDR1 SQVTM, CDR2 ANQGSEA. CDR3 length: 13 residues. V was clipped by 6 bases and J by 0 bases, with 9 bases between them. CDR3 loop: CSVGDNSNQPQHF. The CDR3 nucleotides are TGCAGCGTCGGCGACAATAGCAATCAGCCCCAGCATTTT.

The chain has TRBV2 and TRBJ1-3; D may be TRBD1 (5 bases). Trimming pared 6 bases from V and 0 bases from J, leaving 15 bases between. Germline V CDR1 and CDR2: SNHLY, FYNNEI. The CDR3 sequence is 16 residues long. This chain's CDR3 is CASSRDSSRSGNTIYF. CDR3 nucleotide sequence: TGTGCCAGCAGCCGGGACTCCTCGCGCTCTGGAAACACCATATATTTT.

This chain connects TRBV15 to TRBJ1-1; D is ambiguous. The length of the CDR3 is 13 residues. Germline loops: CDR1 LNHNV, CDR2 YYDKDF (reference sequence). Trimming pared 5 bases from V and 7 bases from J, leaving 14 bases between. CDR3 DNA: TGTGCCACCAGCCCCAGATCACGGGGTGAAGCTTTCTTT. Translated, it gives CATSPRSRGEAFF.

V is TRBV6-5 and J is TRBJ2-7; 11 nucleotides line up with TRBD1. CDR3 size: 15 residues. Per the germline V gene, CDR1 is MNHEY and CDR2 is SVGAGI. The V segment lost 6 bases and the J segment 7 bases; nucleotides outside the gene matches: 11. CDR3 bases: TGTGCCAGCAGAACCGGGACAGGGGGGTTTCGGGAGCAGTACTTC. Translated, it gives CASRTGTGGFREQYF.

The chain is built from TRBV7-2 and TRBJ2-7; 8 bases fit TRBD1. Germline V gives CDR1 SGHTA, CDR2 FQGNSA. This CDR3 is 14 amino acids long. Unmatched junction bases numbered 5, after V lost 5 bases and J lost 2 bases. This CDR3 is CASSPRTGPYEQYF. The DNA of the CDR3 is TGTGCCAGCAGCCCCAGGACAGGGCCCTACGAGCAGTACTTC.